These T cell receptor beta chains were read from a single sample in a study of regulatory T cells in long-lasting Graves disease. MiXCR was run by TCRdb on the multiplex PCR reads, yielding one entry per CDR3 protein. The table lists some 280,000 distinct CDR3 sequences, 22% of them singletons. Material: peripheral blood mononuclear cells (PBMCs), obtained when the disease was refractory, from a patient treated with antithyroid drugs. The receptor set was obtained from a female donor with Graves disease. CDR3s include the opening cysteine and the closing phenylalanine or tryptophan. Each record gives: D gene, J gene, V gene, clone size, CDR3 DNA, CDR3 protein. D genes are given only for firm matches. Clone size appears in some rows only: once, few, many, or a class for an expanded clone.

- TRBJ2-5 TRBV29-1 - TGCAGCGTTGTCGGGGCTACCCAGTACTTC CSVVGATQYF
TRBD1 TRBJ1-1 TRBV30 - TGTGCCCGAGCCGCGGGACAGTCTGCTGAAGCTTTCTTT CARAAGQSAEAFF
TRBD1 TRBJ2-7 TRBV13 many TGTGCCAGCAGCTTAGGCTCCGGGACAGGAAGATACGAGCAGTACTTC CASSLGSGTGRYEQYF
TRBD1 TRBJ1-1 TRBV7-8 many TGTGCCAGCAGCTTAGGGGCCGGGACAGTTGGACCTTTGAACACTGAAGCTTTCTTT CASSLGAGTVGPLNTEAFF
TRBD1 TRBJ2-5 TRBV7-2 many TGTGCCAGCAGCAATATGGGACAGGGAGACGGGGAGACCCAGTACTTC CASSNMGQGDGETQYF
TRBD2 TRBJ2-5 TRBV28 few TGTGCCAGCAGTTTGGGAGGGGTTCAAGAGACCCAGTACTTC CASSLGGVQETQYF
TRBD2 TRBJ2-1 TRBV11-2 - TGTGCCAGCCACGGACTAGCGGGATACAATGAGCAGTTCTTC CASHGLAGYNEQFF
TRBD1 TRBJ2-7 TRBV18 few TGTGCCAGCTCACCAGATTCAGGGGGTTGGAGGGAGCAGTACTTC CASSPDSGGWREQYF
TRBD2 TRBJ2-2 TRBV9 - TGTGCCAGCAGCCAGAGCCAACTAGCGGGGGGGCCGACCGGGGAGCTGTTTTTT CASSQSQLAGGPTGELFF
- TRBJ2-7 TRBV28 many TGTGCCAGCAGTTTAGTTTGGGGAGTAGCCTACGAGCAGTACTTC CASSLVWGVAYEQYF
TRBD1 TRBJ1-5 TRBV20-1 few TGCAGTGCTATAACCGGGACAGGGGGCGATCAGCCCCAGCATTTT CSAITGTGGDQPQHF
- TRBJ2-1 TRBV9 few TGTGCCAGCAGCGTAGGCGGGACAGTCTACAATGAGCAGTTCTTC CASSVGGTVYNEQFF
- TRBJ2-5 TRBV6-1 - TGTGCCAGCACCCCTATCGGTACAGCCGAAGAGACCCAGTACTTC CASTPIGTAEETQYF
- TRBJ1-1 TRBV19 few TGTGCCAGTAGTATAGAGCCGGAAGGGAACACTGAAGCTTTCTTT CASSIEPEGNTEAFF
TRBD2 TRBJ2-7 TRBV28 many TGTGCCAGCAGTTGGGCTAGCGGGTCCTACGAGCAGTACTTC CASSWASGSYEQYF
- TRBJ1-4 TRBV24-1 many TGTGCCACCAGTGACTCCCCAGGTGCAGGTGTGGAAAAACTGTTTTTT CATSDSPGAGVEKLFF
TRBD1 TRBJ2-1 TRBV2 - TGTGCCAGCAGTGAAGCGCCGGGACAGGGTCGGGGGATCTCCTACAATGAGCAGTTCTTC CASSEAPGQGRGISYNEQFF
- TRBJ1-3 TRBV28 - TGTGCCAGCCGTGCGGAGGGTGTGGTAAACACCATATATTTT CASRAEGVVNTIYF
- TRBJ2-2 TRBV2 few TGTGCCAGCAGTGAAGCGCCGGCAGGGGTTAGGACCGGGGAGCTGTTTTTT CASSEAPAGVRTGELFF
TRBD2 TRBJ2-7 TRBV7-2 few TGTGCCAGCAGCCCCAAGCGGGAGGGCCTATACGAGCAGTACTTC CASSPKREGLYEQYF
- TRBJ2-7 TRBV4-1 - TGCGCCAGCAGCCTCCGGGGGGCTAGCGGTTACGAGCAGTACTTC CASSLRGASGYEQYF
TRBD2 TRBJ2-7 TRBV9 many TGTGCCAGCAGCGCCCACGGGACTACTTTTCGCGAGCAGTACTTC CASSAHGTTFREQYF
- TRBJ2-5 TRBV6-5 once TGTGCCAGCAGTTACTCGAGAGATGCCCCCCTCGAAGTCCAGTACTTC CASSYSRDAPLEVQYF
TRBD2 TRBJ2-5 TRBV20-1 - TGCAGTGCGCGACCGGGACTAGCAGGAGAGACCCAGTACTTC CSARPGLAGETQYF
TRBD2 TRBJ2-7 TRBV30 - TGTGCCTGGAGTCCGAGGGAGGGCCTAGGGGAGCAGTACTTC CAWSPREGLGEQYF
- TRBJ2-1 TRBV6-1 - TGTGCCCTAGGGAGCGGAGAGTTCAATGAGCAGTTCTTC CALGSGEFNEQFF
- TRBJ2-7 TRBV7-9 many TGTGCCAGCAGCTTAGCGCGCCTAGACGAGCAGTACTTC CASSLARLDEQYF
TRBD2 TRBJ2-5 TRBV12-3/TRBV12-4 many TGTGCCAGCAGTCCTAGCGGGAGGGGAGAGACCCAGTACTTC CASSPSGRGETQYF
- TRBJ1-2 TRBV20-1 - TGCAGTGCCAGGACCGAGACAGCCTATGGCTACACCTTC CSARTETAYGYTF
- TRBJ2-7 TRBV2 many TGTGCCAGCAGTGAAGCGGGGGGATCGAGGGGGCAGTACTTC CASSEAGGSRGQYF
- TRBJ1-5 TRBV12-5 few TGTGCTAGTGGTTTGGAGGATCAGCCCCAGCATTTT CASGLEDQPQHF
- TRBJ2-5 TRBV27 few TGTGCCAGCAGGGTATCGTCTCAAGAGACCCAGTACTTC CASRVSSQETQYF
- TRBJ1-4 TRBV4-1 once TGCGCCAGCAGCAAATTAGGGGAAAAACTGTTTTTT CASSKLGEKLFF
- TRBJ1-1 TRBV28 many TGTGCCAGCACCTCGAGGTCTTGGTTCACTGAAGCTTTCTTT CASTSRSWFTEAFF
TRBD1 TRBJ2-3 TRBV24-1 few TGTGCCACCAGTGCCCAGGGGGAAGCTACAGATACGCAGTATTTT CATSAQGEATDTQYF
TRBD2 TRBJ2-3 TRBV15 - TGTGCCACCAGCAGCCCTTTTTCTAGCGGGCTCGAATGGCAGTATTTT CATSSPFSSGLEWQYF
TRBD1 TRBJ2-7 TRBV7-8 - TGTGCCAGCAGCTCCCTCTCGACAGGGGGCTACGAGCAGTACTTC CASSSLSTGGYEQYF
TRBD1 TRBJ1-3 TRBV4-3 few TGCGCCAGCAGCCTGGACAGGGGTAGTGGAAACACCATATATTTT CASSLDRGSGNTIYF
TRBD1 TRBJ2-7 TRBV5-1 few TGCGCCAGCAGCCGGACAGGGAGGGAGCAGTACTTC CASSRTGREQYF
- TRBJ2-7 TRBV6-5 few TGTGCCAGCAGTTCAACAGGGTTGGAGGGGAACGAGCAGTACTTC CASSSTGLEGNEQYF
- TRBJ1-2 TRBV30 many TGTGCCTGGAGCAAGGACGGGGGAGCTAACTATGGCTACACCTTC CAWSKDGGANYGYTF
- TRBJ1-1 TRBV12-3/TRBV12-4 many TGTGCCAGCAGCCCCCGCGGGGGGAACACTGAAGCTTTCTTT CASSPRGGNTEAFF
- TRBJ1-2 TRBV5-4 few TGTGCCAGCTTACCCCATCCGGGGGATCCGAATGGCTACACCTTC CASLPHPGDPNGYTF
- TRBJ2-3 TRBV27 - TGTGCCAGCAGTTCACTAGATACGCAGTATTTT CASSSLDTQYF
TRBD2 TRBJ2-1 TRBV28 - TGTGCCAGCAGTGAAATAGCGGGAGAAGGGAATGAGCAGTTCTTC CASSEIAGEGNEQFF
- TRBJ1-6 TRBV28 - TGTGCCAGCAGTTCACCGAAAGATAATTCACCCCTCCACTTT CASSSPKDNSPLHF
TRBD1 TRBJ1-2 TRBV20-1 few TGCAGTGCCCCCCCGGACAGGGTTTCCTATGGCTACACCTTC CSAPPDRVSYGYTF
- TRBJ2-5 TRBV28 many TGTGCCAGCAGTTTAGGCGGAGACCAAGAGACCCAGTACTTC CASSLGGDQETQYF
- TRBJ2-3 TRBV7-9 few TGTGCCAGCAGTCGTAGCGGTTTGGGCCAGGATTTGTCCGATACGCAGTATTTT CASSRSGLGQDLSDTQYF
- TRBJ2-7 TRBV28 few TGTGCCAGCAGACAAACGCCCCCGGCCCCGACACCCTACGAGCAGTACTTC CASRQTPPAPTPYEQYF
TRBD1 TRBJ1-5 TRBV2 few TGTGCCAGCAGTGGCCCGGGACAGTATCAGCCCCAGCATTTT CASSGPGQYQPQHF
- TRBJ2-7 TRBV7-9 - TGTGCCAGCAGCTGGGGGCTCTACGAGCAGTACTTC CASSWGLYEQYF
- TRBJ1-1 TRBV9 many TGTGCCAGCAGCGTAGGATGGAACACTGAAGCTTTCTTT CASSVGWNTEAFF
- TRBJ2-7 TRBV6-2/TRBV6-3 - TGTGCCAGCAGCCCCCCCGCGCACGAGCAGTACTTC CASSPPAHEQYF
TRBD1 TRBJ1-4 TRBV12-3/TRBV12-4 many TGTGCCAGCAGTCGACAGGGGCTGAGCGAAAAACTGTTTTTT CASSRQGLSEKLFF
TRBD2 TRBJ2-2 TRBV3-1 - TGTGCCAGCAGCCAAGATATGAGCGGGGTGAGGACCGGGGAGCTGTTTTTT CASSQDMSGVRTGELFF
TRBD2 TRBJ2-2 TRBV15 few TGTGCCACCAGCAGAGCCGGGACTAGAGTCGTCGGGGAGCTGTTTTTT CATSRAGTRVVGELFF
TRBD1 TRBJ1-1 TRBV9 - TGTGCCAGCAGCCCTTCCGGACAGGGTGGCACTGAAGCTTTCTTT CASSPSGQGGTEAFF
TRBD1 TRBJ2-2 TRBV30 - TGTGCCTGGAACACACAGGGGACCGGGGAGCTGTTTTTT CAWNTQGTGELFF